The rows below give T cell receptor beta chains drawn from one sample of a study of Graves' ophthalmopathy and Graves' hyperthyroidism. TCRdb re-analysed the multiplex PCR reads in MiXCR, keeping a single row per CDR3 protein. The profile covers under 350,000 distinct CDR3 sequences, with 15% to 20% appearing a single time and 9% to 15% taken by the ten largest. Input material: peripheral blood. The source is an adult man with Graves' ophthalmopathy. Both conserved end residues are part of each CDR3. The D gene is left open where the match is weak. Clone size is shown for a subset of rows, as once, few, many or a class of expanded clone.

>.|many|TRBJ1-5|TRBV20-1
TGCAGTGCCCAACAATCGACAGACGGCAATCAGCCCCAGCATTTT
CSAQQSTDGNQPQHF
>.|many|TRBJ1-3|TRBV12-3/TRBV12-4
TGTGCCAGCAGTTTAGCCCGGACATCACCCTCTGGAAACACCATATATTTT
CASSLARTSPSGNTIYF
>.|.|TRBJ1-1|TRBV19
TGTGCCAGTAGAGGACCCCGGCGGTGGACTGAAGCTTTCTTT
CASRGPRRWTEAFF
>.|.|TRBJ1-2|TRBV6-2/TRBV6-3
TGTGCCAGCAATCAACCCACCGGGACGGCTGAGGGTGGCTACACCTTC
CASNQPTGTAEGGYTF
>.|many|TRBJ2-7|TRBV5-1
TGCGCCAGCAGCCCGGGAGTAGCGGAGACCTACGAGCAGTACTTC
CASSPGVAETYEQYF
>TRBD1|many|TRBJ2-2|TRBV11-2
TGTGCCAGCAGCAAAGGACAGGGTGCCGGGGAGCTGTTTTTT
CASSKGQGAGELFF
>.|many|TRBJ2-5|TRBV3-1
TGTGCCAGCAGGGCAGAACGGGGCCGGGAGACCCAGTACTTC
CASRAERGRETQYF
>.|many|TRBJ1-6|TRBV7-9
TGTGCCACCAGCGGGACGAATAATTCACCCCTCCACTTT
CATSGTNNSPLHF
>TRBD1|.|TRBJ1-5|TRBV6-1
TGTGCCAGCAGTGATCACAGGGGTTTTAATCAGCCCCAGCATTTT
CASSDHRGFNQPQHF
>TRBD2|many|TRBJ2-7|TRBV7-9
TGTGCCAGCAGCTTGGGGACGATGGGGACTAGCGGGACCTACGAGCAGTACTTC
CASSLGTMGTSGTYEQYF
>TRBD2|many|TRBJ2-7|TRBV20-1
TGCAGTGCCACCCCGGCTGATGCTAGCGGGAGGGTGGATTACGAGCAGTACTTC
CSATPADASGRVDYEQYF
>TRBD1|.|TRBJ1-2|TRBV6-1
TGTGCCAGCAGCTTCAGTAGGGGGCGCGTAGGAGGCTACACCTTC
CASSFSRGRVGGYTF
>.|many|TRBJ1-1|TRBV30
TGTGCCTGGAGTAGGGGCCAACAGGGTATTGAAGCTTTCTTT
CAWSRGQQGIEAFF
>TRBD2|many|TRBJ2-5|TRBV30
TGTGCCTGGAAGGGGAAGCGGGGGGTCGAGACCCAGTACTTC
CAWKGKRGVETQYF
>.|many|TRBJ1-1|TRBV5-1
TGCGCCAGCAAGGGGGAAACTGAAGCTTTCTTT
CASKGETEAFF
>.|many|TRBJ1-5|TRBV19
TGTGCCAGTAGTCGACAGGCCGATAGCAATCAGCCCCAGCATTTT
CASSRQADSNQPQHF
>.|many|TRBJ2-5|TRBV7-2
TGTGCCAGCAGCTATAGGGGCGGGGATCAAGAGACCCAGTACTTC
CASSYRGGDQETQYF
>TRBD2|many|TRBJ2-7|TRBV20-1
TGCAGTGCTAGTGCGGGAGGGCCTTACGAGCAGTACTTC
CSASAGGPYEQYF
>.|many|TRBJ2-7|TRBV5-1
TGCGCCAGCAGCTTTATCGGAGGGGAAGGGCCCTACGAGCAGTACTTC
CASSFIGGEGPYEQYF
>.|many|TRBJ2-5|TRBV20-1
TGCAGTGCTACCCATGGCCTGGAGACCCAGTACTTC
CSATHGLETQYF
>TRBD2|many|TRBJ2-7|TRBV6-2/TRBV6-3
TGTGCCAGCAGTACGCCGGGACTAGCGTCCTACGAGCAGTACTTC
CASSTPGLASYEQYF
>.|.|TRBJ2-5|TRBV6-1
TGTGCCAGCAGTGCCTCGGTTCTCCAAGAGACCCAGTACTTC
CASSASVLQETQYF
>TRBD1|many|TRBJ1-1|TRBV4-1
TGCGCCAGCAGCCACCCCCAGGGGGGAGGGACTGAAGCTTTCTTT
CASSHPQGGGTEAFF
>.|many|TRBJ2-7|TRBV4-2
TGTGCCAGCAGCCGCCGGGCTTTGCGAGAGGGGGAGCAGTACTTC
CASSRRALREGEQYF
>.|many|TRBJ2-7|TRBV20-1
TGCAGTGCTAGGTTTTACTCGTCTCGGGCCCCAAACTACGAGCAGTACTTC
CSARFYSSRAPNYEQYF
>TRBD2|many|TRBJ2-5|TRBV29-1
TGCAGCGTTGGAGGACTAGCGTCGGAGACCCAGTACTTC
CSVGGLASETQYF
>TRBD1|many|TRBJ1-1|TRBV9
TGTGCCAGCAGCGTGGGGGACAGTGAAGCTTTCTTT
CASSVGDSEAFF
>.|many|TRBJ2-5|TRBV20-1
TGCAGTGCCACGCGCCCGCAAGAGACCCAGTACTTC
CSATRPQETQYF
>TRBD1|few|TRBJ1-5|TRBV4-2
TGTGCCAGCAGCCAGGGACAGCTTTATCAGCCCCAGCATTTT
CASSQGQLYQPQHF
>TRBD1|.|TRBJ2-7|TRBV4-1
TGCGCCAGCAGCCACCGGACAGGGGGCTCCTACGAGCAGTACTTC
CASSHRTGGSYEQYF
>.|.|TRBJ1-5|TRBV19
TGTGCCAGTGATGCAGGGTATAGCAATCAGCCCCAGCATTTT
CASDAGYSNQPQHF
>.|many|TRBJ2-7|TRBV30
TGTGCCTGGAGTGTAAGACCCTACGAGCAGTACTTC
CAWSVRPYEQYF
>TRBD1|once|TRBJ1-2|TRBV9
TGTGCCAGCAGCCGACAGGGTGAGCCCCACTATGGCTACACCTTC
CASSRQGEPHYGYTF
>.|many|TRBJ1-2|TRBV20-1
TGCAGTGCTAGAGATAACCCTCGGGCGGGGACCGATGGGGTTGGCTACACCTTC
CSARDNPRAGTDGVGYTF
>.|many|TRBJ1-1|TRBV6-2/TRBV6-3
TGTGCCAGCAGGAACAATCGGGGGGACACTGAAGCTTTCTTT
CASRNNRGDTEAFF
>.|many|TRBJ2-7|TRBV28
TGTGCCAGCAGTTTCCTGGACGCCACCCCTTACGAGCAGTACTTC
CASSFLDATPYEQYF
>.|.|TRBJ2-2|TRBV9
TGTGCCAGCAGCCCCGGGACATCTGGCGCCGGGGAGCTGTTTTTT
CASSPGTSGAGELFF
>.|many|TRBJ1-3|TRBV20-1
TGCAGTGCCACACTGGACAGCTCTGGAAACACCATATATTTT
CSATLDSSGNTIYF
>TRBD1|many|TRBJ1-5|TRBV7-8
TGTGCCAGCAGCTTATACGGGACAGTTAATCAGCCCCAGCATTTT
CASSLYGTVNQPQHF
>.|many|TRBJ1-5|TRBV9
TGTGCCACCATAATATATCAGCCCCAGCATTTT
CATIIYQPQHF
>TRBD1|many|TRBJ1-1|TRBV20-1
TGCAGTGCTAACCAAGGGGGCTTTGTGAACACTGAAGCTTTCTTT
CSANQGGFVNTEAFF
>.|many|TRBJ2-7|TRBV16
TGTGCCAGCAGCCAATTCAGTGCCGCGGGATTTGAGCAGTACTTC
CASSQFSAAGFEQYF
>TRBD2|many|TRBJ2-1|TRBV19
TGTGCCAGTGCTAGCGGGAACTCCTACAATGAGCAGTTCTTC
CASASGNSYNEQFF